This T cell receptor (beta chain) originates from a study of T cells in tuberculosis. Points from the study as a whole: Active tuberculosis cases were adults; controls were adolescents. Shorter CDR3-alpha in active tuberculosis partly drove smaller distances.

TCRdb's table, derived via immunoSEQ multiplex PCR, lists solely in-frame clones and lacks some. The repertoire consists of about 5,000 clones, with roughly 97% occurring once and the leading ten covering about 9.9%. Trimming took 2 bases from V and 4 from J; bases not matched to a gene: 4. The CDR3 totals 16 residues. The germline V gene has CDR1 WNHNN and CDR2 SYGVQD (reference sequence). Of note for this clone: Antigen specificity is unknown.

Noted time point: new active TB diagnosis, blood taken before or within 7 days of starting treatment. Positive smear microscopy and/or M. tuberculosis culture confirmed active disease. Each donor contributed 90,000 to 100,000 T cells on average, unsorted. This receptor was taken from an adult with tuberculosis. Source: PBMCs, taken at tuberculosis diagnosis. The rearrangement uses TRBV10-1 and TRBJ2-3, with TRBD2 identical over 12 bases. The CDR3 DNA sequence: TGCGCCAGCAGTGAGGGGCTAGCGGGAGGGGCAGATACGCAGTATTTT. Amino acid sequence: CASSEGLAGGADTQYF.